This T cell receptor (beta chain) emerged from a study of T-cell memory formation after mild COVID-19 (dated by TCRdb to about 2021). About the full investigation: Most TCR sequence clusters were specific to one of the two donors. The cohort comprised two young, previously healthy adult volunteers, one female and one male. In two donors, T-cell clones that expanded and contracted after mild COVID-19 were tracked by sequencing TCRalpha and TCRbeta repertoires over time.

What the work shows at the level of the full study, not this receptor alone: Some responding clones were detected in pre-infection memory, suggesting pre-existing cross-reactive memory T cells joined the SARS-CoV-2 response. SARS-CoV-2 specificity of the second-wave clones peaking on day 37 was not confirmed. Contracting CD4+ clones turned up mainly in the CM and EM memory subsets, whereas EMRA was where CD8+ clones were enriched. The study covered only a couple of mild cases, and larger cohorts including severe cases with pre-infection samples were considered necessary. Balanced CD4/CD8 phenotypes were observed for clones contracting from day 15 to 85, whereas a bias towards CD4+ was observed for a second wave of clones expanding from day 15 to 37.

The sample was run on an Illumina NovaSeq 6000. TCRalpha and TCRbeta cDNA libraries were constructed by 5'RACE with constant-segment primers, with sample barcodes and unique molecular identifiers being introduced. Trizol reagent was used to extract RNA from every sample. Libraries were amplified in two PCR steps, with a second sample barcode and Illumina TruSeq adapters added in the second step. Sequencing of the libraries was done on an Illumina NovaSeq, producing 2 x 150 bp paired-end reads. On the study's bioinformatics: Demultiplexing of reads and collapsing into UMI-guided consensus sequences were performed with migec v1.2.7. Using mixcr v2.1.11, UMI consensuses were aligned to TRA and TRB V and J templates and then assembled into clonotypes. A clonotype was counted as expanded or contracted only when both edgeR and NoisET called the clonotype significant, with the noise models trained on biological replicates. For edgeR calls, the thresholds were a false discovery rate-adjusted p below 0.01 and a log2 fold-change of 1. PCA with hierarchical clustering of max-normalized trajectories of the 1000 most abundant clonotypes was used as exploratory dynamics analysis. The CD4 or CD8 phenotype of responding clones was assigned using the separately sequenced CD4+ and CD8+ repertoires. The raw public data were reprocessed by TCRdb itself: fastp quality trimming at Q25, MiXCR clonotype calling, in-frame beta chains only. Every CDR3 protein is listed once, alongside the most common genes and DNA of its rows. The V and J calls were determined by TCRdb, not by the authors. Recorded for this sample are 150,000 to 200,000 distinct CDR3 sequences; 11% of them occurred a single time. Approximately 4% of the sample is taken by the ten largest.

The germline V gene (reference sequence) sets CDR1 to SEHNR and CDR2 to FQNEAQ. From cysteine to valine, the CDR3 is 12 amino acids long. Just the 36-base CDR3 DNA is kept, in frame starting at base 1. V drops 3 bases and J drops 7 bases, leaving 10 bases in between. This clonotype was recorded a few times. The antigen it recognizes is unknown. Base-call qualities are not available, and no considerably larger clone is one nucleotide away. PBMCs were isolated by Ficoll-Paque density gradient centrifugation. The chain is made from TRBV7-9 and TRBJ2-7, with no reliable assignment of the D segment. The sample consisted of PBMCs or a T cell subset sorted from them (not recorded which). The receptor was isolated from a man between 18 and 35 years old who had mild COVID-19 (a few samples of this study predate the infection). The sample titles of this study are shuffled in the database, so cell type and time point are left out; the donor was told from shared clones. The encoded CDR3 is CASSLSGQEQYV. The DNA sequence follows: TGTGCCAGCAGCTTGAGTGGGCAAGAGCAGTACGTC.